The T cell receptor beta chain described here comes from a study of OX40 agonist ivuxolimab in advanced cancers. Study-level information: Patients undergoing dose escalation presented with hepatocellular carcinoma, melanoma, renal cell or head and neck cancer. Enrollees could have had prior anti-PD-1, anti-PD-L1 or anti-CTLA-4 therapy, which more than 30% had received.

The V segment lost 2 bases and the J segment 0 bases; nucleotides outside the gene matches: 9. From germline, CDR1 is GTSNPN and CDR2 SVGIG (reference sequence). This CDR3 comprises 18 residues. Sequenced by immunoSEQ multiplex PCR; TCRdb stores in-frame clones only, minus some. Of approximately 17,000 clones listed, 70% to 90% are singletons. This material consisted of CD4+ or CD8+ T cells sorted from blood, taken in a trial of the OX40 agonist ivuxolimab. This receptor was taken from an adult with an advanced solid tumor such as melanoma, head and neck, liver or kidney cancer. The chain links TRBV30 to TRBJ1-4, with 10 bases lining up with TRBD1. The CDR3 DNA reads TGTGCCTGGAGTCGGGGACAGGGGCCAACCGCAACTAATGAAAAACTGTTTTTT. Translation gives CAWSRGQGPTATNEKLFF.